The clone carrying this T cell receptor beta chain came up many times. What it binds is not known. The CDR3 regions of TCR beta were amplified from RNA transcripts. HTBI primers were used for first-round RT-PCR of the TCR CDR3. MiXCR, run by TCRdb on the multiplex PCR reads, gives a single entry per CDR3 protein. This table has over 250,000 distinct CDR3 sequences, approximately 13% appearing once. Ophthalmopathy patients showed a Clinical Activity Score of at least 3, NOSPECS grade of at least 4 and duration under 3 months. CDR3 length: 13 amino acids. V dropped 8 bases and J dropped 4; count of bases not matched to a gene: 6. CDR1 and CDR2 from the germline V gene are SGHNT and YENEEA. The data derive from a study of T cells in Graves' hyperthyroidism and ophthalmopathy. Study-level findings and limits: Within blood appeared most thyroid clonotypes that had expanded above 0.001. Stable hyperthyroidism was separated from ophthalmopathy by a model based on 13 V-J features.

This TCR was recovered from a woman in her thirties or forties with Graves' ophthalmopathy. V usage is TRBV11-3 and J usage is TRBJ2-5, with 8 bases fitting TRBD1. The material sequenced was blood. The CDR3 DNA reads TGTGCCAGCTCCGACAGGGGTAGAGAGACCCAGTACTTC. Encoded protein: CASSDRGRETQYF.